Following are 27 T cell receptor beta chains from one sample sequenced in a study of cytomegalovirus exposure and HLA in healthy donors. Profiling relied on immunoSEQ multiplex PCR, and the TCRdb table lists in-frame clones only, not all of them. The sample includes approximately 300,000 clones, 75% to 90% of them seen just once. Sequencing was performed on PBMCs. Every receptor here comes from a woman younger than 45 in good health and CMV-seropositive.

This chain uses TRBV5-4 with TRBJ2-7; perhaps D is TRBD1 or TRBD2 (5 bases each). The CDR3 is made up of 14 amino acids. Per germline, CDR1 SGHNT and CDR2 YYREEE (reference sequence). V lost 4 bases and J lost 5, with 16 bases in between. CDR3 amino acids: CASSHPGPYNEQYF. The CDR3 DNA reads TGTGCCAGCAGCCACCCGGGACCGTACAACGAGCAGTACTTC.

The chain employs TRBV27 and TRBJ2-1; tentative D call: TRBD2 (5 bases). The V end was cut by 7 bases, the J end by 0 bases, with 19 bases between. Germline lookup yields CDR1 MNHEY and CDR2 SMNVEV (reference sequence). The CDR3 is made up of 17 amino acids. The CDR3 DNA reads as TGTGCCAGCAACCCCCCCGGAGGCCAGAGCTCCTACAATGAGCAGTTCTTC. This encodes CASNPPGGQSSYNEQFF.

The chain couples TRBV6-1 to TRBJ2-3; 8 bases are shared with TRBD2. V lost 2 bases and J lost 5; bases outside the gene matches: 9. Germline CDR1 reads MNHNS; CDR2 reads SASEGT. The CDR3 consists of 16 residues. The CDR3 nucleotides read TGTGCCAGCAGTGAAAGTAAGCGGGAGTTTTTAGATACGCAGTATTTT. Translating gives CASSESKREFLDTQYF.

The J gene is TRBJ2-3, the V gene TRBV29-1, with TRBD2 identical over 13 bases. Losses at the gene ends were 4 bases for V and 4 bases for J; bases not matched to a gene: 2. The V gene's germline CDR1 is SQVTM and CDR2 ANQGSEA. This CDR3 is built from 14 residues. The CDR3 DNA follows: TGCAGCGTTGCGGGACTAGCGGGACCAGATACGCAGTATTTT. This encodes CSVAGLAGPDTQYF.

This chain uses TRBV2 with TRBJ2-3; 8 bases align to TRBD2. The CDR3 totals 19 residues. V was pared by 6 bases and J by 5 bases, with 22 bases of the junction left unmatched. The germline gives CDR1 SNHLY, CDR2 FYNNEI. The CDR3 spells CASRFWTRALAGGRDTQYF. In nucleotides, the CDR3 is TGTGCCAGCAGGTTCTGGACCAGGGCCCTAGCGGGCGGCCGAGATACGCAGTATTTT.

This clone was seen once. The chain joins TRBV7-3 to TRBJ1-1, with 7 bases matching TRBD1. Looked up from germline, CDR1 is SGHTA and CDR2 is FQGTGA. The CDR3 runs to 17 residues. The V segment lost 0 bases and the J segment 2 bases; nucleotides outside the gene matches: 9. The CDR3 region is CASSLTGGAGPNTEAFF. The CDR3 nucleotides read TGTGCCAGCAGCTTAACAGGGGGCGCGGGTCCCAACACTGAAGCTTTCTTT. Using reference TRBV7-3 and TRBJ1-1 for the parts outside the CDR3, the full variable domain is GAGVSQTPSNKVTEKGKYVELRCDPISGHTALYWYRQSLGQGPEFLIYFQGTGAADDSGLPNDRFFAVRPEGSVSTLKIQRTERGDSAVYLCASSLTGGAGPNTEAFFGQGTRLTVV.

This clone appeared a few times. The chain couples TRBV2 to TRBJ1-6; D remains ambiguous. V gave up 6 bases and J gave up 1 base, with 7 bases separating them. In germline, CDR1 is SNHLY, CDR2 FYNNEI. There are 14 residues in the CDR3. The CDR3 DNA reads TGTGCCAGCAGGGCCGGGTCCTATAATTCACCCCTCCACTTT. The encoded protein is CASRAGSYNSPLHF. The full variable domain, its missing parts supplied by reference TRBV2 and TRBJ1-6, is EPEVTQTPSHQVTQMGQEVILRCVPISNHLYFYWYRQILGQKVEFLVSFYNNEISEKSEIFDDQFSVERPDGSNFTLKIRSTKLEDSAMYFCASRAGSYNSPLHFGNGTRLTVT.

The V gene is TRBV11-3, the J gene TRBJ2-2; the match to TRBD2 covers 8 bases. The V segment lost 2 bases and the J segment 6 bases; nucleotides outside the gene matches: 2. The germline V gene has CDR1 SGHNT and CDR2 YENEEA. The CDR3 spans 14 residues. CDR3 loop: CASSLSAGAGELFF. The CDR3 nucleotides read TGTGCCAGCAGCTTATCAGCGGGAGCCGGGGAGCTGTTTTTT.

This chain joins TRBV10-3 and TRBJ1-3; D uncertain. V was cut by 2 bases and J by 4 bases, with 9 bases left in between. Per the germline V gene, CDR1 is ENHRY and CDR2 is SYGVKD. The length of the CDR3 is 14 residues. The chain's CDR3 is CAISEKGSGNTIYF. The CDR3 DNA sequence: TGTGCCATCAGTGAGAAGGGTTCCGGAAACACCATATATTTT.

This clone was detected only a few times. For the CDR3, the DNA is TGCGCCAGCAGACTAGCGGCCACCGGGGAGCTGTTTTTT. Protein sequence: CASRLAATGELFF. The genes are TRBV10-2 and TRBJ2-2; 8 bases fit TRBD2. Germline V CDR1 and CDR2: WSHSY, SAAADI. CDR3 size: 13 residues. V lost 6 bases and J lost 4; bases outside the gene matches: 1.

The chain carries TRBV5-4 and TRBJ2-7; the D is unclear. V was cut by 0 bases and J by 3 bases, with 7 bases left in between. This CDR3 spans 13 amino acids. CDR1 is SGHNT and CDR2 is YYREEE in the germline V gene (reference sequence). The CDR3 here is CASSLDNLYEQYF. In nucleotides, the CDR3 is TGTGCCAGCAGCTTGGACAACCTCTACGAGCAGTACTTC.

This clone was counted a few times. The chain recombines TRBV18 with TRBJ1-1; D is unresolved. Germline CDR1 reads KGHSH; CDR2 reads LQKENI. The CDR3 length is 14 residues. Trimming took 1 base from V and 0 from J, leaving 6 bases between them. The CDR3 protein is CASSPQSMNTEAFF. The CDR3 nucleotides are TGTGCCAGCTCACCACAGAGTATGAACACTGAAGCTTTCTTT.

The CDR3 loop is CASSLGFSEKLFF. In DNA form, the CDR3 reads TGTGCCAGCAGCTTAGGATTTTCTGAAAAACTGTTTTTT. This chain uses TRBV7-6 with TRBJ1-4; no clear D. CDR3 length: 13 residues. V gave up 1 base and J gave up 7 bases, with 7 bases separating them. Germline values: CDR1 SGHVS, CDR2 FNYEAQ.

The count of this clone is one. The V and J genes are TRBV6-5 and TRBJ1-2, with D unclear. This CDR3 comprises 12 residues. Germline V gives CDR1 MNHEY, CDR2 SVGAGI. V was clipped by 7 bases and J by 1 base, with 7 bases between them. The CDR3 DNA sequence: TGTGCCAGCACGGAGGGTAACTATGGCTACACCTTC. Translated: CASTEGNYGYTF.

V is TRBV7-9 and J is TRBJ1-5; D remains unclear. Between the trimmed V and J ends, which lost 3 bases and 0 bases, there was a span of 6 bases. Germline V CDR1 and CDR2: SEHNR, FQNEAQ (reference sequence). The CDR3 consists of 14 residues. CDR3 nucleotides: TGTGCCAGCAGCTTGTCCAGTAGCAATCAGCCCCAGCATTTT. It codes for CASSLSSSNQPQHF.

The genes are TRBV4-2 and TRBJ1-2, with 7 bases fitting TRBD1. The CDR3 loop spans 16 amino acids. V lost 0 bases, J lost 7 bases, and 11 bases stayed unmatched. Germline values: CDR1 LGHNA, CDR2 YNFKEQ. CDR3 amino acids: CASSQDPTGQAAGYTF. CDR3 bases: TGTGCCAGCAGCCAAGATCCAACTGGACAGGCGGCTGGCTACACCTTC.

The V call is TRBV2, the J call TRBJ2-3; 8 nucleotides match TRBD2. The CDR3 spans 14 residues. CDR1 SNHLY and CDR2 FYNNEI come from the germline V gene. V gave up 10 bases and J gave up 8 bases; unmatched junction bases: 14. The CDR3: CATRLATDGVTQYF. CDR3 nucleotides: TGTGCCACCAGACTAGCGACGGATGGGGTTACGCAGTATTTT.

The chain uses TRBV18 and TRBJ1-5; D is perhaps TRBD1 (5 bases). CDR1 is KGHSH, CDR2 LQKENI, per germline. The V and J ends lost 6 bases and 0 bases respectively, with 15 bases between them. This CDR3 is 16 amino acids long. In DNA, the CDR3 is TGTGCCAGCTCCCTCGGGACTCACGATAGCAATCAGCCCCAGCATTTT. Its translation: CASSLGTHDSNQPQHF.

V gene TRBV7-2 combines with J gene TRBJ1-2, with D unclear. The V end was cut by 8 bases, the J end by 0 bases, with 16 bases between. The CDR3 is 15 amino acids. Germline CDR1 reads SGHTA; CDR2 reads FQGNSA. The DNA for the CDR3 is TGTGCCAGCGCTGGCGGAGGAGTACCTAACTATGGCTACACCTTC. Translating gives CASAGGGVPNYGYTF.

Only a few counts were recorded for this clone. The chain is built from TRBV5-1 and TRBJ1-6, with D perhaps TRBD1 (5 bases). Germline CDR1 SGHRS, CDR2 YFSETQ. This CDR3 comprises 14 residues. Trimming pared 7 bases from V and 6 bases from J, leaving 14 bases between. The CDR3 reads CASGQGISNSPLHF. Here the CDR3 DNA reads TGCGCCAGCGGTCAGGGAATCAGTAATTCACCCCTCCACTTT.

The CDR3 protein is CASSSGDRASSYNEQFF. The DNA of the CDR3 is TGTGCCAGCAGTTCCGGGGACAGGGCGAGCTCCTACAATGAGCAGTTCTTC. This chain links TRBV28 with TRBJ2-1; 9 nucleotides match TRBD1. V was pared by 4 bases and J by 0 bases, with 7 bases of the junction left unmatched. CDR3 length: 17 amino acids. Germline V gives CDR1 MDHEN, CDR2 SYDVKM.

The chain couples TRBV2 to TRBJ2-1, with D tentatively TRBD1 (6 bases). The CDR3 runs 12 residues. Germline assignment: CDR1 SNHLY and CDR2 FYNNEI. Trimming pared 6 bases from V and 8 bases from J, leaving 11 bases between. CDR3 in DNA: TGTGCCAGCAGACAGGGCCGGGATGAGCAGTTCTTC. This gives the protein CASRQGRDEQFF.

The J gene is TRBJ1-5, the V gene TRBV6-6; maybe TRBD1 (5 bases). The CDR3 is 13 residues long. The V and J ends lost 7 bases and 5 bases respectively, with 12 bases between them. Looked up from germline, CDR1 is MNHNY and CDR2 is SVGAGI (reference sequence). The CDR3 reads CASMGGVYQPQHF. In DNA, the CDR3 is TGTGCCAGCATGGGGGGAGTCTATCAGCCCCAGCATTTT.

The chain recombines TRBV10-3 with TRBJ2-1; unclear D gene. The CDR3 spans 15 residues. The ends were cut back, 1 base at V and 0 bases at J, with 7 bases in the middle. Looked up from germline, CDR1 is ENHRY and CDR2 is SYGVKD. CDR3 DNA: TGTGCCATCAGTGAGTACGGAAGCTCCTACAATGAGCAGTTCTTC. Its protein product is CAISEYGSSYNEQFF.

Here the CDR3 reads CASSQERTGWLLGNTEAFF. CDR3 in DNA: TGCGCCAGCAGCCAAGAAAGAACAGGGTGGCTTTTGGGGAACACTGAAGCTTTCTTT. The chain recombines TRBV4-3 with TRBJ1-1; tentative D call: TRBD1 (6 bases). Trimming left V 0 bases short and J 1 base short, with 21 bases between. This CDR3 has 19 residues. CDR1 and CDR2 (germline): LGHNA, YSLEER.

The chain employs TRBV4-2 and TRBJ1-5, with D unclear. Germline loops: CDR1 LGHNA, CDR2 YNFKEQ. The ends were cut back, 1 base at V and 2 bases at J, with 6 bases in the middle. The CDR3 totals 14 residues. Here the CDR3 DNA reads TGTGCCAGCAGCCAAGCAGTTGGCAATCAGCCCCAGCATTTT. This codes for CASSQAVGNQPQHF.

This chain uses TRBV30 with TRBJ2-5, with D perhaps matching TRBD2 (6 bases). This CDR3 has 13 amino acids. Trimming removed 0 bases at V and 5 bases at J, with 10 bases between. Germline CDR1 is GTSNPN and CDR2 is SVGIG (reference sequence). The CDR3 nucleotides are TGTGCCTGGAGTGTACTGGGGAGGGAGACCCAGTACTTC. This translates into CAWSVLGRETQYF.